The 9 T cell receptor beta chains listed next were all sequenced from one sample in a study of graft-versus-host responses after intestinal transplantation (dated by TCRdb to the early 2020s). The library was produced with the immunoSEQ multiplex PCR assay. Not all clones reach the TCRdb copy of this immuneACCESS table, which keeps in-frame sequences only. Checked studies attribute under half of the gap to unresolved V genes and leave the rest unexplained. The sample data list approximately 25,000 clones, and around 94% of these were observed just once. The ten largest clones take up around 0.82% of the sample. The input for sequencing was PBMCs, taken nearly 31 days after intestinal transplant. All receptors derive from a human patient who received an intestinal transplant, so some T cells may come from the graft donor.

The chain joins TRBV30 to TRBJ1-1; D gene unclear. CDR3 length equals 13 residues. Germline V lookup: CDR1 GTSNPN, CDR2 SVGIG (reference sequence). With 4 bases removed from V and 4 bases from J, the gap between germline ends came to 13 bases. Written as DNA, the CDR3 is TGTGCCTGGACCGCGGGAGGAGGCACTGAAGCTTTCTTT. Its protein product is CAWTAGGGTEAFF.

This chain connects TRBV19 to TRBJ2-6; no reliable D call. This CDR3 contains 15 residues. V lost 9 bases to trimming and J lost 3 bases, with 15 bases between them. Per germline, CDR1 LNHDA and CDR2 SQIVND (reference sequence). CDR3 sequence reads: CASHHPGFGANVLTF. The CDR3, as DNA: TGTGCCAGCCACCACCCGGGCTTTGGGGCCAACGTCCTGACTTTC.

The V call is TRBV4-2, the J call TRBJ2-7, with 10 bases fitting TRBD2. Germline CDR1 reads LGHNA; CDR2 reads YNFKEQ. The CDR3 runs 16 residues. After removal of 0 bases from V and 2 bases from J, the junction contained 4 bases not matched to a gene. The CDR3 nucleotides are TGTGCCAGCAGCCAAGAGGAACTAGCGGGGACCTACGAGCAGTACTTC. Translation gives CASSQEELAGTYEQYF.

The genes are TRBV4-1 and TRBJ1-1; 7 nucleotides line up with TRBD1. Germline CDR1 reads MGHRA; CDR2 reads YSYEKL. V was pared by 2 bases and J by 4 bases, with 7 bases of the junction left unmatched. The CDR3 runs 15 residues. The CDR3 loop is CASSQLQGSSTEAFF. CDR3 DNA: TGCGCCAGCAGCCAACTACAGGGGTCTAGCACTGAAGCTTTCTTT.

The gene calls are TRBV13 and TRBJ2-1, with 11 positions matching TRBD2. This CDR3 has 15 residues. CDR1 and CDR2 (germline): PRHDT, FYEKMQ (reference sequence). Unmatched junction bases numbered 6, after V lost 2 bases and J lost 9 bases. CDR3 bases: TGTGCCAGCAGCTTACCCGAGACTAGCGGGACTGAGCAGTTCTTC. This gives the protein CASSLPETSGTEQFF.

This chain uses TRBV19 with TRBJ2-1; 7 nucleotides line up with TRBD2. Looked up from germline, CDR1 is LNHDA and CDR2 is SQIVND (reference sequence). The V and J ends lost 5 bases and 2 bases, in that order; junction bases with no gene match: 3. The CDR3 extends over 14 amino acids. CDR3 in amino acids: CASSVGGPYNEQFF. Here the CDR3 DNA reads TGTGCCAGTAGTGTGGGAGGGCCCTACAATGAGCAGTTCTTC.

This sequence joins TRBV9 and TRBJ2-1; tentatively, D is TRBD2 (5 bases). CDR1 is SGDLS and CDR2 is YYNGEE in the germline V gene. This CDR3 has 13 residues. V was shortened by 4 bases and J by 6 bases, with 11 bases between the two germline ends. The CDR3 region has the DNA TGTGCCAGCAGCCTGAGCGGAGGCAATGAGCAGTTCTTC. Translated, it gives CASSLSGGNEQFF.

The chain recombines TRBV2 with TRBJ2-7; D gene ambiguous. Germline CDR1 reads SNHLY; CDR2 reads FYNNEI. The CDR3 extends over 14 amino acids. V was pared by 4 bases and J by 2 bases, with 12 bases between. This CDR3 reads CASSVYVGAYEQYF. The CDR3 DNA reads TGTGCCAGCAGTGTTTATGTCGGAGCCTACGAGCAGTACTTC.

The chain recombines TRBV20-1 with TRBJ1-2; D possibly corresponds to TRBD1 (5 bases). This CDR3 comprises 11 residues. V was trimmed by 6 bases and J by 4 bases, leaving 9 bases between them. The germline V gene encodes CDR1 DFQATT and CDR2 SNEGSKA (reference sequence). The CDR3 sequence is CSAGGVYGYTF. The CDR3 DNA sequence: TGCAGTGCGGGGGGTGTCTATGGCTACACCTTC.